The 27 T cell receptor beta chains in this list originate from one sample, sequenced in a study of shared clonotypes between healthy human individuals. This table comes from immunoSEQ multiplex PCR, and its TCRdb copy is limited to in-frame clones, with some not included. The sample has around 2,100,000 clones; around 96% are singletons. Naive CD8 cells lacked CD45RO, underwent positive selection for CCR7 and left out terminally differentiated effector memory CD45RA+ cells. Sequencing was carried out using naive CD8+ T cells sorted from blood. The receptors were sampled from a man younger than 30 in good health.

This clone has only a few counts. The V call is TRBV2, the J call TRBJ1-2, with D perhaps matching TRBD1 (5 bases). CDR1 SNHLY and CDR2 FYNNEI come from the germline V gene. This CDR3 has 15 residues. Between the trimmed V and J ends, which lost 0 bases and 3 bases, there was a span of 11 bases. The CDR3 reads CASSEAGLGDYGYTF. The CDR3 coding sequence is TGTGCCAGCAGTGAAGCGGGCCTGGGGGACTATGGCTACACCTTC.

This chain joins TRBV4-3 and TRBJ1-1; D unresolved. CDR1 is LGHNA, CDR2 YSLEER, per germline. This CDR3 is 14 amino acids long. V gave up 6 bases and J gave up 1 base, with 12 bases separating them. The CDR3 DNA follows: TGCGCCAGCAGTTGGACTAATCCGAACACTGAAGCTTTCTTT. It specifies CASSWTNPNTEAFF.

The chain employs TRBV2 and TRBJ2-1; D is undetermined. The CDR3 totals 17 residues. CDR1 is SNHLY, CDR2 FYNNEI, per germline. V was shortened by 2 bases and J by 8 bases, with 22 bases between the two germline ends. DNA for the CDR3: TGTGCCAGCAGTGAACGTCTACCCCTGAGCGAAGGCCATGAGCAGTTCTTC. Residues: CASSERLPLSEGHEQFF.

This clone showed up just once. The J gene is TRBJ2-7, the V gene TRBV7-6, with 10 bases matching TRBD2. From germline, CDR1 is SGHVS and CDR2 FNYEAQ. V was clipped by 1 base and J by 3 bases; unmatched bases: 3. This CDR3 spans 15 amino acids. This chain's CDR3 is CASSLERTSGYEQYF. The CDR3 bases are TGTGCCAGCAGCTTAGAGAGGACTAGCGGCTACGAGCAGTACTTC. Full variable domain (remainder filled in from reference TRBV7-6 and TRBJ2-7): GAGVSQSPRYKVTKRGQDVALRCDPISGHVSLYWYRQALGQGPEFLTYFNYEAQQDKSGLPNDRFSAERPEGSISTLTIQRTEQRDSAMYRCASSLERTSGYEQYFGPGTRLTVT.

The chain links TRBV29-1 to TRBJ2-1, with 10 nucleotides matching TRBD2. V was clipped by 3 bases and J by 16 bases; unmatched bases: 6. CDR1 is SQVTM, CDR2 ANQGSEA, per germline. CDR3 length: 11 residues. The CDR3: CSVDNTSGDFF. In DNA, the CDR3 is TGCAGCGTTGATAATACTAGCGGGGATTTCTTC.

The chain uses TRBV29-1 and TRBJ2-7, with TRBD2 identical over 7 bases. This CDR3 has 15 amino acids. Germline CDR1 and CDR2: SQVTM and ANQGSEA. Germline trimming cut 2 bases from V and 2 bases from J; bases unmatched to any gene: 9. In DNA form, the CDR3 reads TGCAGCGTTGAACTCGCGGGAGCAGGCGCCTACGAGCAGTACTTC. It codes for CSVELAGAGAYEQYF.

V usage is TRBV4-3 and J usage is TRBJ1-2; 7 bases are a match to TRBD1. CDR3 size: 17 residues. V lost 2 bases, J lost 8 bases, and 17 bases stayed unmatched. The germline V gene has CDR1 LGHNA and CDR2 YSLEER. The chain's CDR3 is CASSQKPHLTGAEGYTF. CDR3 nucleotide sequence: TGCGCCAGCAGCCAAAAGCCTCATCTTACAGGGGCTGAAGGCTACACCTTC.

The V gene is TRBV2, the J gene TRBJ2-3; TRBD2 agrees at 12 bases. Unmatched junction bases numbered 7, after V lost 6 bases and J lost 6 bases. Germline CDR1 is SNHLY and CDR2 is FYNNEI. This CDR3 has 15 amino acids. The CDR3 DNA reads TGTGCCAGCAGGCTTACTAGCGGGGGGAGGGATACGCAGTATTTT. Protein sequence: CASRLTSGGRDTQYF. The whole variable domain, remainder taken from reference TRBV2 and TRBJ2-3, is EPEVTQTPSHQVTQMGQEVILRCVPISNHLYFYWYRQILGQKVEFLVSFYNNEISEKSEIFDDQFSVERPDGSNFTLKIRSTKLEDSAMYFCASRLTSGGRDTQYFGPGTRLTVL.

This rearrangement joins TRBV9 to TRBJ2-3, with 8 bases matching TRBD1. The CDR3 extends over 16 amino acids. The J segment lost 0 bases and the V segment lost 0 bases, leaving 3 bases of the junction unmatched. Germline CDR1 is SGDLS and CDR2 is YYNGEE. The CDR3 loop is CASSVETGGSTDTQYF. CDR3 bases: TGTGCCAGCAGCGTAGAAACAGGGGGAAGCACAGATACGCAGTATTTT.

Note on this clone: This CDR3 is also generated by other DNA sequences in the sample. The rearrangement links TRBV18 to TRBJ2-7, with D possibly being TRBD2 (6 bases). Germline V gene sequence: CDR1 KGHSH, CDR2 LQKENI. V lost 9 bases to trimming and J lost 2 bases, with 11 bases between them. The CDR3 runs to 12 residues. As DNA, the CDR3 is TGTGCCAGTTCCCCGGGGGCCTACGAGCAGTACTTC. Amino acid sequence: CASSPGAYEQYF.

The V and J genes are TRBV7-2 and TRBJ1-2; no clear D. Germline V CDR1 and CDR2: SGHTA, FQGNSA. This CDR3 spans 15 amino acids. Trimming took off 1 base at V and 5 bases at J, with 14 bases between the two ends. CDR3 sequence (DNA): TGTGCCAGCAGCTTAGGACTCCAAATGTTATATGGCTACACCTTC. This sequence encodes CASSLGLQMLYGYTF.

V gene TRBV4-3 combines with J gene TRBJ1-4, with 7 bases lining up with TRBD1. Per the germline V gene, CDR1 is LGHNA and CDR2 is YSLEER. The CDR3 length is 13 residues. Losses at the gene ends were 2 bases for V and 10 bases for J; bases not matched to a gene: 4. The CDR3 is CASSQHQGGKLFF. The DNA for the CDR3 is TGCGCCAGCAGCCAACACCAGGGGGGAAAACTGTTTTTT.

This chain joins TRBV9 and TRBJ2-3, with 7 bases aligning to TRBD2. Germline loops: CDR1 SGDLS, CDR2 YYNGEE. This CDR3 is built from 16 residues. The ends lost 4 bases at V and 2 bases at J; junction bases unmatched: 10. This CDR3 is CASSLYFGTNTDTQYF. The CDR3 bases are TGTGCCAGCAGCTTATACTTCGGGACTAACACAGATACGCAGTATTTT.

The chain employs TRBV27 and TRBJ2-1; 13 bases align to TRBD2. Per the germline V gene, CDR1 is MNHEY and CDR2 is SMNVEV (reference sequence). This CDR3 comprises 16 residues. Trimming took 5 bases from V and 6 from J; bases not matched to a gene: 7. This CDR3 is CASSKGLAGVLNEQFF. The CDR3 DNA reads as TGTGCCAGCAGTAAAGGACTAGCGGGAGTTCTCAATGAGCAGTTCTTC.

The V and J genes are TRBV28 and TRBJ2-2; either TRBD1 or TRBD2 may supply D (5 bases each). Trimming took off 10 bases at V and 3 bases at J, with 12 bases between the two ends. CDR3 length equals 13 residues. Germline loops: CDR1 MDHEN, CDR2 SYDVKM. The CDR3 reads CATRDPHTGELFF. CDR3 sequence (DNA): TGTGCCACCCGGGACCCCCACACCGGGGAGCTGTTTTTT. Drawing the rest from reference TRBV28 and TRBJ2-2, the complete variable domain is DVKVTQSSRYLVKRTGEKVFLECVQDMDHENMFWYRQDPGLGLRLIYFSYDVKMKEKGDIPEGYSVSREKKERFSLILESASTNQTSMYLCATRDPHTGELFFGEGSRLTVL.

In nucleotides, the CDR3 is TGTGCCTGGAAAGGACTAGCGGGGAACAATGAGCAGTTCTTC. Protein product: CAWKGLAGNNEQFF. The chain uses TRBV30 and TRBJ2-1; 12 bases match TRBD2. The CDR3 runs 14 residues. After removal of 4 bases from V and 5 bases from J, the junction contained 3 bases not matched to a gene. Germline CDR1 GTSNPN, CDR2 SVGIG (reference sequence).

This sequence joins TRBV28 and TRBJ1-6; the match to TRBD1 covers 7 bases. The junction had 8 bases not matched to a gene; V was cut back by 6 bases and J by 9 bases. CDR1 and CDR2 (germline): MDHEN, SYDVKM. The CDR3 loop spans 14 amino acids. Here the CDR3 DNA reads TGTGCCAGCAGAAGACAGGGTTTGGGTTCACCCCTCCACTTT. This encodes CASRRQGLGSPLHF.

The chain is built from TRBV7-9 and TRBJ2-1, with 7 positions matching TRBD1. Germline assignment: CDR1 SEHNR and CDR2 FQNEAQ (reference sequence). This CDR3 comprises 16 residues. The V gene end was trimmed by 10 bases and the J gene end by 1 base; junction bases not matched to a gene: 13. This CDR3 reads CATRAPTGESYNEQFF. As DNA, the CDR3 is TGTGCCACAAGAGCACCCACAGGGGAGTCCTACAATGAGCAGTTCTTC.

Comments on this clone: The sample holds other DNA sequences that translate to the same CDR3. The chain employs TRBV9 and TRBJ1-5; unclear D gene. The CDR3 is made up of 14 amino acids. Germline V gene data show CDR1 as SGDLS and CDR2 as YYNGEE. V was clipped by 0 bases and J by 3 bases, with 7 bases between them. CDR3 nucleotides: TGTGCCAGCAGCGTAGGGGCAGACAATCAGCCCCAGCATTTT. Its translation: CASSVGADNQPQHF. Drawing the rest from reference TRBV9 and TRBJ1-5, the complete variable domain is DSGVTQTPKHLITATGQRVTLRCSPRSGDLSVYWYQQSLDQGLQFLIQYYNGEERAKGNILERFSAQQFPDLHSELNLSSLELGDSALYFCASSVGADNQPQHFGDGTRLSIL.

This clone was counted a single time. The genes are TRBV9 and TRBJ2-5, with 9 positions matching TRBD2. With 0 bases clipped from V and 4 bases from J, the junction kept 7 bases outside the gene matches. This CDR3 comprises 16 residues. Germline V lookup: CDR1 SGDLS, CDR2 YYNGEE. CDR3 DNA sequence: TGTGCCAGCAGCGTAGAAAGTAGCGGGGGACGAGAGACCCAGTACTTC. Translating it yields CASSVESSGGRETQYF.

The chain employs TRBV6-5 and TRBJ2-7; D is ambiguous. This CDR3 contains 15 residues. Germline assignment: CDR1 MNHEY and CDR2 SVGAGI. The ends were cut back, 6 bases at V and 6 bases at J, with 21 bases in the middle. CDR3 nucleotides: TGTGCCAGCAGGTCCTCTGAGCAAACAGACGGCGAGCAGTACTTC. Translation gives CASRSSEQTDGEQYF.

The CDR3 reads CASSLMYRGGAEAFF. CDR3 nucleotide sequence: TGCGCCAGCAGCTTGATGTACAGGGGAGGAGCTGAAGCTTTCTTT. This rearrangement joins TRBV5-1 to TRBJ1-1; 7 bases line up with TRBD1. This CDR3 comprises 15 residues. CDR1 is SGHRS, CDR2 YFSETQ, per germline. V gave up 1 base and J gave up 6 bases; unmatched junction bases: 9.

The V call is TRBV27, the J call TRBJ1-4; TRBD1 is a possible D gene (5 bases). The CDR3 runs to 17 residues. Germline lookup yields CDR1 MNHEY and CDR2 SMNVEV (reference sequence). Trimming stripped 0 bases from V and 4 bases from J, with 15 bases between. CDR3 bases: TGTGCCAGCAGTTTATCGAAATACGACAGCCATAATGAAAAACTGTTTTTT. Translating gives CASSLSKYDSHNEKLFF.

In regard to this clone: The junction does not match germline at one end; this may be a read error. Here the CDR3 reads CVSSYEANYGYTF. Here the CDR3 DNA reads TGTGTCAGCAGTTACGAGGCGAACTATGGCTACACCTTC. The chain recombines TRBV6-5 with TRBJ1-2; D is undetermined. Per germline, CDR1 MNHEY and CDR2 SVGAGI. This CDR3 has 13 residues.

CDR3 nucleotides: TGTGCCAGTAGTATAATGGCACCGGCTTTTGGTGATTCACCCCTCCACTTT. Protein product: CASSIMAPAFGDSPLHF. This chain joins TRBV19 and TRBJ1-6; D gene ambiguous. The CDR3 runs 17 residues. Germline lookup yields CDR1 LNHDA and CDR2 SQIVND (reference sequence). V was cut by 2 bases and J by 8 bases, with 19 bases left in between.

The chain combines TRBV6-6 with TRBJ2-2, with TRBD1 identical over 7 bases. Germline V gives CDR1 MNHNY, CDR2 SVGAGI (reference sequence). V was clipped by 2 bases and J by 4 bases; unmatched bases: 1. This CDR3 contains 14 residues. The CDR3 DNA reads TGTGCCAGCAGTTACGACAGGGCCACCGGGGAGCTGTTTTTT. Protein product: CASSYDRATGELFF.

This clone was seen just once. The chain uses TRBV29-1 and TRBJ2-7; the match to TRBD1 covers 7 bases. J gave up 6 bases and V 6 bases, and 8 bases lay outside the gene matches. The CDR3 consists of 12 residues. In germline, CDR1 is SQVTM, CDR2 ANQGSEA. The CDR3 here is CSVLGQALEQYF. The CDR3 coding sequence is TGCAGCGTCTTAGGACAGGCCCTCGAGCAGTACTTC.